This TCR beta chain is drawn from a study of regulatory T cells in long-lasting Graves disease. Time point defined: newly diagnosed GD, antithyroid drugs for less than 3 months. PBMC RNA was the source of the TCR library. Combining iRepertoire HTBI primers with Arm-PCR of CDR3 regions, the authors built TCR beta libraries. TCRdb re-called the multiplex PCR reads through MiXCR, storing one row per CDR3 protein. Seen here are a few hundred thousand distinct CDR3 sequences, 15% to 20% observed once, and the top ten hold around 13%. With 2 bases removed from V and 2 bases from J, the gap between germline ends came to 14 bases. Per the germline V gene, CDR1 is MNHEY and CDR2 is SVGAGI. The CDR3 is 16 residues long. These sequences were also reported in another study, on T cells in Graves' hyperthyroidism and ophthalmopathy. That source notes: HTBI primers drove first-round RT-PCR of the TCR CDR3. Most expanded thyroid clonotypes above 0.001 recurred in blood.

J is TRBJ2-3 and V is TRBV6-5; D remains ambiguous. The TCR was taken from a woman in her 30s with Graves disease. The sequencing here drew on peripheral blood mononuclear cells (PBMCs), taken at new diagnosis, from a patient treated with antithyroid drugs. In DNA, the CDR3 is TGTGCCAGCAGTTACACCTTAAGTGGGGACACAGATACGCAGTATTTT. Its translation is CASSYTLSGDTDTQYF.